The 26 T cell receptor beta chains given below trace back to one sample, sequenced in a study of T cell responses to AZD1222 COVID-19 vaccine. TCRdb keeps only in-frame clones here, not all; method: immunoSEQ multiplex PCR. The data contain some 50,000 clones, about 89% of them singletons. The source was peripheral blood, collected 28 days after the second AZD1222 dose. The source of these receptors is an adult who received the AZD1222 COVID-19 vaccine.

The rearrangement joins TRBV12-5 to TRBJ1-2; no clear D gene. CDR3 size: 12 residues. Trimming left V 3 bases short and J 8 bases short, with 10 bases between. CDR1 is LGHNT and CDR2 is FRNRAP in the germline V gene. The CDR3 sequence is CASGLGFYGYTF. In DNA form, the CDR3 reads TGTGCTAGTGGTTTAGGGTTTTACGGCTACACCTTC.

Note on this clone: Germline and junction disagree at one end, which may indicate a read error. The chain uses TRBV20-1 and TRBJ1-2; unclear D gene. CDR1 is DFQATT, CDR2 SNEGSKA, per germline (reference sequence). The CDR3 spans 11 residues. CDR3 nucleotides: TGCACTGCTAGGAATGAGTATGGCTACACCTTC. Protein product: CTARNEYGYTF.

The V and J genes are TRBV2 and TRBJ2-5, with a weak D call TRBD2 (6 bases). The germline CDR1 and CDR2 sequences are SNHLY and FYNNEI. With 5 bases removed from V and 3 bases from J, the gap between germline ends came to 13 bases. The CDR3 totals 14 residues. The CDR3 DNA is TGTGCCAGCAGTCCCGGATTAGCGGAAGAGACCCAGTACTTC. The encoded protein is CASSPGLAEETQYF.

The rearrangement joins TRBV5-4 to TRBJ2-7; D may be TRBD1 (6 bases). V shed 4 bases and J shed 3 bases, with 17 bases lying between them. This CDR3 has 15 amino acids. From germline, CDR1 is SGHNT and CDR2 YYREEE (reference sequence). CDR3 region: CASSQDSHTLYEQYF. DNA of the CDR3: TGTGCCAGCAGCCAGGACAGCCACACCCTCTACGAGCAGTACTTC.

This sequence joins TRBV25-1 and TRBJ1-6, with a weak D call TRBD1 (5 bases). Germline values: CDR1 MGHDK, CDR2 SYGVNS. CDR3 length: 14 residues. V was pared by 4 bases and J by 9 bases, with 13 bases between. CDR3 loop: CASSVDFRGSPLHF. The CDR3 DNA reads TGTGCCAGCAGTGTAGACTTTAGGGGTTCACCCCTCCACTTT.

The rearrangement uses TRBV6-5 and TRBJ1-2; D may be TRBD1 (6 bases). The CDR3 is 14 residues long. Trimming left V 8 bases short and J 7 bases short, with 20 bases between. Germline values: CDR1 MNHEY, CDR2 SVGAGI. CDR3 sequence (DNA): TGTGCCAGCGGAATAGGGGGAGGGGTAGTTGGCTACACCTTC. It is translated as CASGIGGGVVGYTF.

CDR3 region: CATRPGQADTQYF. The CDR3 DNA follows: TGTGCCACCAGACCGGGACAAGCAGATACGCAGTATTTT. The J gene is TRBJ2-3, the V gene TRBV24-1, with D tentatively TRBD1 (6 bases). Trimming shortened V by 7 bases and J by 4 bases, and 11 bases separated the two germline ends. Germline CDR1 reads KGHDR; CDR2 reads SFDVKD. The CDR3 extends over 13 amino acids.

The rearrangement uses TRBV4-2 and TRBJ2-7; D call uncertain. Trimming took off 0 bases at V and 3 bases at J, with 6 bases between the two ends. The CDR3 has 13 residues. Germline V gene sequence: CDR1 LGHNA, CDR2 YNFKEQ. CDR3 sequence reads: CASSQDFSYEQYF. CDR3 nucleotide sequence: TGTGCCAGCAGCCAAGATTTCAGCTACGAGCAGTACTTC.

The CDR3 DNA follows: TGTGCCAGCAGCTTGGGGGGGCGAGAGACCCAGTACTTC. Residues: CASSLGGRETQYF. V and J are TRBV5-6 and TRBJ2-5; D is possibly TRBD1 (6 bases). This CDR3 spans 13 amino acids. V was trimmed by 0 bases and J by 4 bases, leaving 7 bases between them. The germline V gene encodes CDR1 SGHDT and CDR2 YYEEEE.

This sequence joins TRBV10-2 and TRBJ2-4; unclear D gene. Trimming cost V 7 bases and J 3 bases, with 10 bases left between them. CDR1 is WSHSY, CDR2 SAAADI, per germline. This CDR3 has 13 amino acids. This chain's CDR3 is CASTSFGKNIQYF. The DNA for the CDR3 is TGCGCCAGCACCTCATTTGGCAAAAACATTCAGTACTTC.

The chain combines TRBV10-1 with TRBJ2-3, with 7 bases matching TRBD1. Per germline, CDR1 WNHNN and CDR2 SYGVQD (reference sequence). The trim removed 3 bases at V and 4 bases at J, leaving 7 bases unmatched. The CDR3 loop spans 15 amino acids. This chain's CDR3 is CASSDGQGDADTQYF. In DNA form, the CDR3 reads TGCGCCAGCAGTGACGGGCAGGGGGATGCAGATACGCAGTATTTT.

This CDR3 reads CASQWRQAYYEQYF. In nucleotides, the CDR3 is TGTGCCAGCCAATGGAGACAGGCCTACTACGAGCAGTACTTC. The V call is TRBV28, the J call TRBJ2-7, with D possibly TRBD1 on 6 matching bases. This CDR3 region has 14 residues. The ends were cut back, 8 bases at V and 3 bases at J, with 17 bases in the middle. Germline V gene sequence: CDR1 MDHEN, CDR2 SYDVKM.

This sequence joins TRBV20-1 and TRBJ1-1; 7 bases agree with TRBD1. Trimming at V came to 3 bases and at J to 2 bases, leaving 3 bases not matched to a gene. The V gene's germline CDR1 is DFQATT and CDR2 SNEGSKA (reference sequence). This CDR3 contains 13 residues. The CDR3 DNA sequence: TGCAGTGCTAGTGGGACAGACAACACTGAAGCTTTCTTT. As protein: CSASGTDNTEAFF.

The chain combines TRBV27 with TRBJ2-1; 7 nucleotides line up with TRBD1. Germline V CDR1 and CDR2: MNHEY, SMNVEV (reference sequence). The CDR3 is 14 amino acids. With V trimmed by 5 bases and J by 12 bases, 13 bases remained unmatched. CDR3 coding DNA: TGTGCCAGCAGTCTCGGGACAGCACTCCCGGGGCAGTTCTTC. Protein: CASSLGTALPGQFF.

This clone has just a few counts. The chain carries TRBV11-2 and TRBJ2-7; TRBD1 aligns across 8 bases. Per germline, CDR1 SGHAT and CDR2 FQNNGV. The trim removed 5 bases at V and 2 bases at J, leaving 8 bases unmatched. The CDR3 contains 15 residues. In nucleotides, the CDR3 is TGTGCCAGCAGCCCGCCGGGACAGGCTACCTACGAGCAGTACTTC. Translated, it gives CASSPPGQATYEQYF. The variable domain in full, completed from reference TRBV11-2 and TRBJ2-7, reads EAGVAQSPRYKIIEKRQSVAFWCNPISGHATLYWYQQILGQGPKLLIQFQNNGVVDDSQLPKDRFSAERLKGVDSTLKIQPAKLEDSAVYLCASSPPGQATYEQYFGPGTRLTVT.

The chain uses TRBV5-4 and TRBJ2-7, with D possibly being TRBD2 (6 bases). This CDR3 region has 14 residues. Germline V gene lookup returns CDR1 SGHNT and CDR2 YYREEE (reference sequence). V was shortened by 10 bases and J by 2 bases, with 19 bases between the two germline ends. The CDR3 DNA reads TGTGCCTCCTGGGATGGGGGGAGTCCCTACGAGCAGTACTTC. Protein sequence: CASWDGGSPYEQYF.

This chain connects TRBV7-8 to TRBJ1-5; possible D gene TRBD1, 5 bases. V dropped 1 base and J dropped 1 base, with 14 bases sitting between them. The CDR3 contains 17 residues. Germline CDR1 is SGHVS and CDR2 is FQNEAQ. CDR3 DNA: TGTGCCAGCAGCTTAGGGCTAGGGCAGGGAAGCAATCAGCCCCAGCATTTT. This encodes CASSLGLGQGSNQPQHF.

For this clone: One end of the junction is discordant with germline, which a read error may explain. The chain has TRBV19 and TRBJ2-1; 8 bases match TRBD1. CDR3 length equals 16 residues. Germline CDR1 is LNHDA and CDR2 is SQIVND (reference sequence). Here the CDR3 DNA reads TGTGCCAGTAGTCTAGATGGACAGGGTTGGTACAATGAGCAGTTCTTC. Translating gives CASSLDGQGWYNEQFF.

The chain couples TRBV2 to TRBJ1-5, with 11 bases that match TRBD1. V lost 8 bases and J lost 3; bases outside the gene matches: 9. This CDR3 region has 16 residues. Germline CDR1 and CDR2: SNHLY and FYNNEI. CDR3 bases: TGTGCCAGCGGGAGGACAGGGGGCGCCCTCAATCAGCCCCAGCATTTT. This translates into CASGRTGGALNQPQHF.

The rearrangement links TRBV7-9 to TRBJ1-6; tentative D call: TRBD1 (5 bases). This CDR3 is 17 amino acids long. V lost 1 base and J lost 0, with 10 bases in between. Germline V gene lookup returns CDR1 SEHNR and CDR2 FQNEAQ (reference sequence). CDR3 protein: CASSLGGDSSYNSPLHF. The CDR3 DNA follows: TGTGCCAGCAGCTTAGGAGGGGATAGCTCCTATAATTCACCCCTCCACTTT.

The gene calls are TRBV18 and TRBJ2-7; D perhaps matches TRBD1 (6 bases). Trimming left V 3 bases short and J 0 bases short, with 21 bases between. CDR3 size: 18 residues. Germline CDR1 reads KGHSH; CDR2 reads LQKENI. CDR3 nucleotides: TGTGCCAGCTCACCTCCCCAGATTACAGGGCGTAACTCCTACGAGCAGTACTTC. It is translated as CASSPPQITGRNSYEQYF.

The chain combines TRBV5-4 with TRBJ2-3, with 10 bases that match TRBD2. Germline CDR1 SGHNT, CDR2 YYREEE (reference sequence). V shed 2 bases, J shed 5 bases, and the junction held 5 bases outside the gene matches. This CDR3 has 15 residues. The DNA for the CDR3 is TGTGCCAGCAGCTTACCAGCGGGGGGGAGAGATACGCAGTATTTT. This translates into CASSLPAGGRDTQYF. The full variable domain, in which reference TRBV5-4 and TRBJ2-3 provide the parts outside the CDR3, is ETGVTQSPTHLIKTRGQQVTLRCSSQSGHNTVSWYQQALGQGPQFIFQYYREEENGRGNFPPRFSGLQFPNYSSELNVNALELDDSALYLCASSLPAGGRDTQYFGPGTRLTVL.

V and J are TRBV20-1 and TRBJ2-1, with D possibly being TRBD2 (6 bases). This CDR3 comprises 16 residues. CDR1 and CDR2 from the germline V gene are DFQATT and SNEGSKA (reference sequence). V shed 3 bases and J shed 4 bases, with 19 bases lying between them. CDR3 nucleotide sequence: TGCAGTGCTAGTAACCGGGACTCACCACGATACAATGAGCAGTTCTTC. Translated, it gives CSASNRDSPRYNEQFF.

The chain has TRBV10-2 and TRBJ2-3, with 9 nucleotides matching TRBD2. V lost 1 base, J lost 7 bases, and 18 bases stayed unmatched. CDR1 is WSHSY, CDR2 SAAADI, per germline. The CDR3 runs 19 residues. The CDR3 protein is CASSEYGSGGPGPEYTQYF. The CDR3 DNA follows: TGCGCCAGCAGTGAGTATGGTAGCGGGGGACCCGGTCCAGAATATACGCAGTATTTT.

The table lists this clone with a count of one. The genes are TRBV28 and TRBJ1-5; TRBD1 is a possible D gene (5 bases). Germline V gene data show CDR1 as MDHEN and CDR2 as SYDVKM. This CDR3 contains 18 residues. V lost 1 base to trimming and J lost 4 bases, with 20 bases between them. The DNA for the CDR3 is TGTGCCAGCAGTTTATCGGAACAAATTGACAGAATGAATCAGCCCCAGCATTTT. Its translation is CASSLSEQIDRMNQPQHF.

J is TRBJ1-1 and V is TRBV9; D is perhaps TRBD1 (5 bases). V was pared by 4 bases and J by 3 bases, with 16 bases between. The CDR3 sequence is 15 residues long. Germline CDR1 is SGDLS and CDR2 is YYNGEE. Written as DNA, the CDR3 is TGTGCCAGCAGCAGCAGGGCTCAGGCGGACACTGAAGCTTTCTTT. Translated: CASSSRAQADTEAFF.